This TCR beta chain appears in the sequencing data of a study of blood T cell repertoires in COVID-19. At the level of the study: From T cells, B-cell-depleted T cells, or PBMCs came the material, which was cDNA or gDNA.

Per the authors' pipeline: Scientists estimated how many nucleated cells there were by amplifying reference gene primers. Sequencing was performed with immunoSEQ multiplex PCR; in TCRdb, only in-frame clones are kept and a portion is missing. The DNA was the basis for D and trimming; V, J and clone size are from that table. The sample comprises about 250,000 clones, 65% to 85% of which are singletons, and approximately 4.8% rests with the top ten. J gave up 5 bases and V 3 bases, and 3 bases lay outside the gene matches. The CDR3 consists of 14 residues. CDR1 and CDR2 (germline): LGHNA, YSLEER. The clonotype originates from a man aged 45-65 years with active or convalescent COVID-19. The sequencing input was peripheral blood. The chain uses TRBV4-3 and TRBJ1-4; 7 bases agree with TRBD1. The CDR3 DNA sequence: TGCGCCAGCAGCCAGGGACAGAGCAATGAAAAACTGTTTTTT. Encoded protein: CASSQGQSNEKLFF.